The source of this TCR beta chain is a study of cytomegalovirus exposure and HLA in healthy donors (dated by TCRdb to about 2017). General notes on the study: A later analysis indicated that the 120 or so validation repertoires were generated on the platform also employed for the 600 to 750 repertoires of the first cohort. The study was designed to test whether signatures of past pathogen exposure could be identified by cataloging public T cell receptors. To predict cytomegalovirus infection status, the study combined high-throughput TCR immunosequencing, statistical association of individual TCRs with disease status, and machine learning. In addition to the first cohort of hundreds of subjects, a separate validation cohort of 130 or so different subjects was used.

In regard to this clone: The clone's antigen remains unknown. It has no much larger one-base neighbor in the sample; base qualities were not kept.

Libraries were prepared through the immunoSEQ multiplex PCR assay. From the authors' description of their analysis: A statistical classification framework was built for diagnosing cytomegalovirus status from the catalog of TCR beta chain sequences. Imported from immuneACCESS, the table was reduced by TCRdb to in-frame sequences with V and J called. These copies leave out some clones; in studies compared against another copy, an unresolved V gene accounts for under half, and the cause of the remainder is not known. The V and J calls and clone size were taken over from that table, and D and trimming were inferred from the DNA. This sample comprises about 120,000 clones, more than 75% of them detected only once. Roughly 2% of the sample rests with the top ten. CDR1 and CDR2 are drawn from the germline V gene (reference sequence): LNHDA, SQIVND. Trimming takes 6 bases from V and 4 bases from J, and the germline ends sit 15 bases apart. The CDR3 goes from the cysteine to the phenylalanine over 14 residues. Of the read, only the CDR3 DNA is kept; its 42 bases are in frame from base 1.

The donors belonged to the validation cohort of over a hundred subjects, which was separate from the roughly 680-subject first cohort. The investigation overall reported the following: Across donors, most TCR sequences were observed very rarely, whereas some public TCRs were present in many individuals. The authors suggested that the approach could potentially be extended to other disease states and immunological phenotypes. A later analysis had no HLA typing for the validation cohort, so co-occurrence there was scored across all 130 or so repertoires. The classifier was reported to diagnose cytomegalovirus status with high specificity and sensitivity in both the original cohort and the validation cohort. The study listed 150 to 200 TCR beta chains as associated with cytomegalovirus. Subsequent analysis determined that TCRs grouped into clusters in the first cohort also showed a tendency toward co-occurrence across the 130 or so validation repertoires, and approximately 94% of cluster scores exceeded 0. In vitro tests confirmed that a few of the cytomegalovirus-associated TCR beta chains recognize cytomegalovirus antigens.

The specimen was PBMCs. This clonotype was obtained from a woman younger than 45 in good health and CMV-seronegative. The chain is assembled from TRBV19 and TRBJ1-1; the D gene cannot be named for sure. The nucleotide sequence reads TGTGCCAGTAGGGGAGGTGGTTTCGGCACTGAAGCTTTCTTT. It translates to CASRGGGFGTEAFF.